This record looks at one T cell receptor beta chain sequence and its context. The CDR3 totals 15 residues. Germline V lookup: CDR1 KGHSH, CDR2 LQKENI. The ends were cut back, 3 bases at V and 2 bases at J, with 11 bases in the middle. The data were taken from a study of blood T cell repertoires in COVID-19. Study-level information: Material from acute and convalescent COVID-19 was sourced from the United States, Italy and Spain. The cDNA or gDNA used as material had been derived from T cells, B-cell-depleted T cells, or PBMCs.

As handled by the study authors: How many nucleated cells were present was estimated from reference gene primer amplification. Sequenced by immunoSEQ multiplex PCR; TCRdb stores in-frame clones only, minus some. The V and J calls and clone size are taken from that table; D and trimming were inferred from the DNA. This table holds a few hundred thousand clones, roughly 90% found once. Sequencing input: peripheral blood. This clonotype was obtained from a man aged 18 to 35 with active or convalescent COVID-19. The chain employs TRBV18 and TRBJ1-3; D perhaps matches TRBD1 (6 bases). This CDR3 is CASSPGHRAGNTIYF. CDR3 in DNA: TGTGCCAGCTCACCCGGCCACAGGGCTGGAAACACCATATATTTT. Supplemented by reference TRBV18 and TRBJ1-3, the full variable domain reads NAGVMQNPRHLVRRRGQEARLRCSPMKGHSHVYWYRQLPEEGLKFMVYLQKENIIDESGMPKERFSAEFPKEGPSILRIQQVVRGDSAAYFCASSPGHRAGNTIYFGEGSWLTVV.